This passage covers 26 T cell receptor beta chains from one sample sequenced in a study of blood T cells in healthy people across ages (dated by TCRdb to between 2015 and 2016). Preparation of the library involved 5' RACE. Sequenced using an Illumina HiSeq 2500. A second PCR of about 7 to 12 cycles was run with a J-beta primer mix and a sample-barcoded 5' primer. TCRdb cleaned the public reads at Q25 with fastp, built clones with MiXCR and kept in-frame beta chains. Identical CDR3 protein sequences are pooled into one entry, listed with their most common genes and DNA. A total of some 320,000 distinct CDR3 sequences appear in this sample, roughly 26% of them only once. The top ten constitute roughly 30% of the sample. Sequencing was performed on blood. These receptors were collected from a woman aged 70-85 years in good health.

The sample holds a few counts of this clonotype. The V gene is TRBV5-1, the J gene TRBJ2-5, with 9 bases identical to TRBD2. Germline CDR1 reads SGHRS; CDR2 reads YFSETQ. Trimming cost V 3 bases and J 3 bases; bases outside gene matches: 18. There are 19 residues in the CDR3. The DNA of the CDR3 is TGCGCCAGCAGCTCCGGTTCCTTCATAGCGGGAGATCGGGAAGAGACCCAGTACTTC. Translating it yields CASSSGSFIAGDREETQYF.

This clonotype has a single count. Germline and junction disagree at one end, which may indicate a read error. The DNA of the CDR3 is TGTGCCAACAGTGACCGGGACTTGAGACCCTACAGTGAGCAGTTCTTC. This codes for CANSDRDLRPYSEQFF. The rearrangement uses TRBV27 and TRBJ2-1; D is perhaps TRBD2 (6 bases). Germline CDR1 MNHEY, CDR2 SMNVEV (reference sequence). The CDR3 consists of 16 residues.

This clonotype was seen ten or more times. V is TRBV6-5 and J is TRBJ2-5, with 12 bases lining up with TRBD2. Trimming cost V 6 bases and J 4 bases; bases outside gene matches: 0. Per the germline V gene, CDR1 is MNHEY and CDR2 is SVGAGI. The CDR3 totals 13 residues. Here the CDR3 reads CASRLAGGETQYF. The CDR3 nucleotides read TGTGCCAGCAGACTAGCGGGAGGAGAGACCCAGTACTTC.

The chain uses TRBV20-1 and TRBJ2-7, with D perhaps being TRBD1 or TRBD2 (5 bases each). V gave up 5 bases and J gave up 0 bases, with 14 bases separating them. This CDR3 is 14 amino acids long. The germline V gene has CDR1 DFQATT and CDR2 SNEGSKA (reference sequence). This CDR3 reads CSAWDDGSSYEQYF. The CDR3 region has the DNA TGCAGTGCTTGGGACGATGGGAGCTCCTACGAGCAGTACTTC.

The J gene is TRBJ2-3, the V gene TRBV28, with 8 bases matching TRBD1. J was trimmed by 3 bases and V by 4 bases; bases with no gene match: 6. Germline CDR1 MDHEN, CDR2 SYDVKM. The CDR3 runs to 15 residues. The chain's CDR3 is CASSSAGGWTDTQYF. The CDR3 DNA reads TGTGCCAGCAGTTCAGCAGGGGGCTGGACAGATACGCAGTATTTT.

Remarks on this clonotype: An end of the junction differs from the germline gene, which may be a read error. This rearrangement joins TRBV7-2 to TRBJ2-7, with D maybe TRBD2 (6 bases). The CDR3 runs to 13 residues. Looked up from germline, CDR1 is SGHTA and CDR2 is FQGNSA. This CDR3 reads CASSRGTLYERYF. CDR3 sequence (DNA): TGTGCCAGCAGCAGAGGGACTTTATACGAGCGGTACTTC.

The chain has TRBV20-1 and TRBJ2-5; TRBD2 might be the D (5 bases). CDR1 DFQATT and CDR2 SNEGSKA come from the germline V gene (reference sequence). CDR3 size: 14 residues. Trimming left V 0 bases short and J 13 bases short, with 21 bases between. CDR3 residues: CSAREGSSSYERYF. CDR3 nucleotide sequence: TGCAGTGCTAGAGAAGGGAGTTCCTCCTACGAGCGGTACTTC.

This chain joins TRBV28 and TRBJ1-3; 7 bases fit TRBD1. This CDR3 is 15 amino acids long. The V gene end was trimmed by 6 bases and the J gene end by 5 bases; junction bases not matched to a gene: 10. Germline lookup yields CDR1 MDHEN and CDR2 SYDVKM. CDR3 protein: CASRRTGQQRNTIYF. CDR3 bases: TGTGCCAGCAGAAGGACGGGACAGCAGAGAAACACCATATATTTT.

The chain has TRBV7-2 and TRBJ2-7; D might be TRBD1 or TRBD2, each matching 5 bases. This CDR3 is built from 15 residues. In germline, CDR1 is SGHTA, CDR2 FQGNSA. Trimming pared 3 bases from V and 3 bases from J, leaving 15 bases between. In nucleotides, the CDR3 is TGTGCCAGCAGCTTCAATGGGGGAGATAACTACGAGCAGTACTTC. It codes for CASSFNGGDNYEQYF.

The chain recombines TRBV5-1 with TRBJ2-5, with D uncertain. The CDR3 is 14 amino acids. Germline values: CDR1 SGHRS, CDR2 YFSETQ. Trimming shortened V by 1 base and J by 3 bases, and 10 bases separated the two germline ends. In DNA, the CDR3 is TGCGCCAGCAGCTTGAAGAGTCGAGAAGAGACCCAGTACTTC. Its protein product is CASSLKSREETQYF.

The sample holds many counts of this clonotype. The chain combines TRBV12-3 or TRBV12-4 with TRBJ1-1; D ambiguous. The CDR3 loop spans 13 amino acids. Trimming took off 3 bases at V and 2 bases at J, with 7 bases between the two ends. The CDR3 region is CASSFMYNTEAFF. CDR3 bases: TGTGCCAGCAGTTTTATGTATAACACTGAAGCTTTCTTT.

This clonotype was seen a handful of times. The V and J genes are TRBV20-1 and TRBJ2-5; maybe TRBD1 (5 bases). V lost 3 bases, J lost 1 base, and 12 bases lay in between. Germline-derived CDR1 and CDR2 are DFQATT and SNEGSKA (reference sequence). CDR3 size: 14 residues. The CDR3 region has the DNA TGCAGTGCTAGCCCCCAGGGATTCCAAGAGACCCAGTACTTC. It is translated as CSASPQGFQETQYF.

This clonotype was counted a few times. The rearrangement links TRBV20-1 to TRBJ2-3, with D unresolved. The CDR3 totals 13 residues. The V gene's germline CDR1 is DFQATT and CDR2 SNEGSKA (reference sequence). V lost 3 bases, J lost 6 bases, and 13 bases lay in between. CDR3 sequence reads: CSARERPVDTQYF. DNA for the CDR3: TGCAGTGCTAGGGAAAGGCCGGTGGATACGCAGTATTTT.

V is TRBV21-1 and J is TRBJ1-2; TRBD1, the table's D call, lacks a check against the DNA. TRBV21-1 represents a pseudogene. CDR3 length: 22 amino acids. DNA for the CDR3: TGTGCCAGCAGCAAATTACAAATTTCACCCCATCGACAGGGGGAAGCTAACTATGGCTACACCTTC. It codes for CASSKLQISPHRQGEANYGYTF.

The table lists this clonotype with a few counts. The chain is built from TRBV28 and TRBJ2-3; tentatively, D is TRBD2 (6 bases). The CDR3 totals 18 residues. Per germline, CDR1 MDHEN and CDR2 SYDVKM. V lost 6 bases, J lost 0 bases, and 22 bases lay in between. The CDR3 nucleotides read TGTGCCAGCAGAGCGTCCGGGGGAGCGAGAGCTAGCACAGATACGCAGTATTTT. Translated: CASRASGGARASTDTQYF.

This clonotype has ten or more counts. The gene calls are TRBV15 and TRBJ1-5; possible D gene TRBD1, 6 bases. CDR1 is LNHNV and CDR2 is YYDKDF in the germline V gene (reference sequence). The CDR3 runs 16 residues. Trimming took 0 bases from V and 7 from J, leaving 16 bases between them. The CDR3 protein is CATSREPTGPEQPQHF. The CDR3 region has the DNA TGTGCCACCAGCAGAGAACCGACAGGTCCTGAACAGCCCCAGCATTTT. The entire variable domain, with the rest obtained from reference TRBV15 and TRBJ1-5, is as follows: DAMVIQNPRYQVTQFGKPVTLSCSQTLNHNVMYWYQQKSSQAPKLLFHYYDKDFNNEADTPDNFQSRRPNTSFCFLDIRSPGLGDTAMYLCATSREPTGPEQPQHFGDGTRLSIL.

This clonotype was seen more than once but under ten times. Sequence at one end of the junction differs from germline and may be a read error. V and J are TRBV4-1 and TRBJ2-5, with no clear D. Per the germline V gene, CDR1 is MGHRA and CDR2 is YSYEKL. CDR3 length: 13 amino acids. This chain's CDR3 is CAGSQMGPGTQYF. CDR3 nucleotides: TGCGCCGGCAGCCAGATGGGCCCTGGGACCCAGTACTTC.

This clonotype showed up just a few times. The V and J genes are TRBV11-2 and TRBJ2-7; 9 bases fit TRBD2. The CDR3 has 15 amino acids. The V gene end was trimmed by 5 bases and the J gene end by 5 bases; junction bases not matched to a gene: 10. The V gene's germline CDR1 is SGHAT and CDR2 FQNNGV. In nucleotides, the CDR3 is TGTGCCAGCAGCCTAATAGCGGGAGTGCCGGACGAGCAGTACTTC. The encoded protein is CASSLIAGVPDEQYF.

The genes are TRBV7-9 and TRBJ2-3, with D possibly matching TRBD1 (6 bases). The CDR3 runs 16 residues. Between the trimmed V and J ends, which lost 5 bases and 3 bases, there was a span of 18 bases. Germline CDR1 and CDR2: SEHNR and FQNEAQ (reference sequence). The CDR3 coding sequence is TGTGCCAGCAGCCACCCTACAGGGACCCAGACAGATACGCAGTATTTT. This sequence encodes CASSHPTGTQTDTQYF.

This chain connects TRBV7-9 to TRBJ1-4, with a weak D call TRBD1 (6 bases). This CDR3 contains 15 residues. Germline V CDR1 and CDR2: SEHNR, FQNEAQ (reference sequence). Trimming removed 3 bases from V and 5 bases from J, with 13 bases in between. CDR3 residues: CASSFRDTGNEKLFF. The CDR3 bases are TGTGCCAGCAGCTTCCGGGACACAGGAAATGAAAAACTGTTTTTT.

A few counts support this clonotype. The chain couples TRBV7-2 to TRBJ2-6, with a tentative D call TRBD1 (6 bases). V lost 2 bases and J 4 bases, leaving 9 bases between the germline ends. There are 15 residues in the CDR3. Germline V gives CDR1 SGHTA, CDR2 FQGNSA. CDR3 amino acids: CASSLRGKGANVLTF. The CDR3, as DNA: TGTGCCAGCAGCTTAAGGGGGAAAGGGGCCAACGTCCTGACTTTC.

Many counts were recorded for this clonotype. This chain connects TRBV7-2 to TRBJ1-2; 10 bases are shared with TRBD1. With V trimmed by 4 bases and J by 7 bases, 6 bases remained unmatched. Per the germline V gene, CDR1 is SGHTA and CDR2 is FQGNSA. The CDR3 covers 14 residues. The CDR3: CASSSGQGRFGYTF. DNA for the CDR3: TGTGCCAGCAGCTCGGGACAGGGGAGGTTTGGCTACACCTTC. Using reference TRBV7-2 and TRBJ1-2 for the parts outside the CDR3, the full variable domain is GAGVSQSPSNKVTEKGKDVELRCDPISGHTALYWYRQSLGQGLEFLIYFQGNSAPDKSGLPSDRFSAERTGGSVSTLTIQRTQQEDSAVYLCASSSGQGRFGYTFGSGTRLTVV.

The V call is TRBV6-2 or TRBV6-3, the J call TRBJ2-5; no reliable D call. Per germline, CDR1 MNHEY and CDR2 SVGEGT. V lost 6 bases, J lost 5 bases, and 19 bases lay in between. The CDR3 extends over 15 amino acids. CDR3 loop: CASRLGRKTLETQYF. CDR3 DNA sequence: TGTGCCAGCAGGTTAGGACGGAAGACCCTGGAGACCCAGTACTTC.

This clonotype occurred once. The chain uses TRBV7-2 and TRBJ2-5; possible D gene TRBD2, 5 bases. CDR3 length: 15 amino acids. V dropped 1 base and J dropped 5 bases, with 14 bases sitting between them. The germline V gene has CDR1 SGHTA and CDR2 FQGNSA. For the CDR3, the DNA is TGTGCCAGCAGCTTAGGACTGGCCGCGGGCGAGACCCAGTACTTC. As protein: CASSLGLAAGETQYF.

CDR3 region: CSAASGDRENGYTF. The DNA for the CDR3 is TGCAGTGCCGCTAGCGGGGACAGGGAGAATGGCTACACCTTC. The J gene is TRBJ1-2, the V gene TRBV20-1; 9 bases are a match to TRBD1. Per germline, CDR1 DFQATT and CDR2 SNEGSKA (reference sequence). This CDR3 contains 14 residues. The V segment lost 6 bases and the J segment 6 bases; nucleotides outside the gene matches: 11.

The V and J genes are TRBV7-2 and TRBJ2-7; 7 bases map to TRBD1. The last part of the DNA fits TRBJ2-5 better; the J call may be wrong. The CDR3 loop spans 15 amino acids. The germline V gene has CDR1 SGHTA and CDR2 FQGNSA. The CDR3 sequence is CASSYLGEQGKTQYF. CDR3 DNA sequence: TGTGCCAGCAGCTATCTCGGGGAACAGGGGAAGACCCAGTACTTC.